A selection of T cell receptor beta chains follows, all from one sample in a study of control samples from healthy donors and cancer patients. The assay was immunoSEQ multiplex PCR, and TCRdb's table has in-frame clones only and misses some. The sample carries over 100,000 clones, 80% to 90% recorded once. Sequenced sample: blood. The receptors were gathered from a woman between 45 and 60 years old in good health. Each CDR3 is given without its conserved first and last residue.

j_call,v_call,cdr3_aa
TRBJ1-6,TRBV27,ASSLSGRKSSYNSPLH
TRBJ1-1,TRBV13,ASSLRVGNTEAF
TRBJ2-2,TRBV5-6,ASSFSSATNTGELF
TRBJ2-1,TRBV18,ASSPDLVAQYNEQF
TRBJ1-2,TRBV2,ASIRTALGYGYT
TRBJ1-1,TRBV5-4,ASSIGGRNTEAF
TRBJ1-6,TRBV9,ASSVGRTGGSPLH
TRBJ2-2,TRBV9,ASSTTLAGANTGELF
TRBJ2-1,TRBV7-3,ASSLRTHRGLSSYNEQF
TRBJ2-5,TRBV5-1,ASSRNGETQY
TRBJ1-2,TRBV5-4,ASSWAGQINYGYT
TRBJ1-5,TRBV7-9,ASSLGGQGNQPQH
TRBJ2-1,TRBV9,ASSAGGTSYNEQF
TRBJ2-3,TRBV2,ASSLRLVRY
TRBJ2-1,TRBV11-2,ASSLQSLGSSSYNEQF
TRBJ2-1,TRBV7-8,ASSHPGGSSYNEQF
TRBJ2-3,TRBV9,ASSVAQVPDTQY
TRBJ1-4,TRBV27,ASRTGYREKLF
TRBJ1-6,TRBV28,ATETGGFGGHSPLH
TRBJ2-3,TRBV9,ASSVERDTQY
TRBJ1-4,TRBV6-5,ASKTGSEKLF
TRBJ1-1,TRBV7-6,ASSPRQGVRTEAF
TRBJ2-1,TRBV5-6,ASSVTSGAYPFDDEQF
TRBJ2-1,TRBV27,ASHKYNEQF
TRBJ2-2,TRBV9,ASSFTWGSSTGELF
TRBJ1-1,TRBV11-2,ASSLDWTGEAF
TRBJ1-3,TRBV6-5,ASRRTGTGNTIY
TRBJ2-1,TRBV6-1,ASSEGHEQF
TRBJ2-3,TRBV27,ASSPAGGGGDTQY
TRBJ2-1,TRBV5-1,ASSPGQTTSEGQF
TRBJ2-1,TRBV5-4,ASRGRGAGAGNEQF
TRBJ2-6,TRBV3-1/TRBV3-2,ASSPGWANVLT
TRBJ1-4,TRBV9,ASSGQDRGDEKLF
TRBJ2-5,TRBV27,ATGWGGREETQY
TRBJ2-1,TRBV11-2,ASSRTGGSYNEQF
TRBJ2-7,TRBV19,ASSPNSYEQY
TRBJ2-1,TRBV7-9,ASLAGGYNEQF
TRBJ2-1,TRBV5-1,ASSLDRGLYNEQF
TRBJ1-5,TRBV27,ASSTSPAGRGLNQPQH
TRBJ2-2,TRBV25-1,ASKRAGELF
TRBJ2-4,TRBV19,ASRPGLAGDYGIQY
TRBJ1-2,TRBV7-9,ASSQTGNGYT
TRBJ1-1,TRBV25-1,ASSVDWNIGAF
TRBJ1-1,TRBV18,ASSTGQNTEAF
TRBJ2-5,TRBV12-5,ASGLVLGLAGLGETQY
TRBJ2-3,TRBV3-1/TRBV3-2,ASSDKIVGQY
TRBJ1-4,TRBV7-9,ASSPGRVSNNEKLF
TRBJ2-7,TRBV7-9,ASSPRTGFYEQY
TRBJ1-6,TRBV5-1,ASSLGPGTNSPLH
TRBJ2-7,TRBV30,AWRVKGAATTYEQY
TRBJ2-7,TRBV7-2,ASSLTIPRYEQY
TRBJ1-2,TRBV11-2,ASSLKSGPIGYT
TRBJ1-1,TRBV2,ASSVRENTEAF
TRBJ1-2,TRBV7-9,AVGDGGRNYGYT